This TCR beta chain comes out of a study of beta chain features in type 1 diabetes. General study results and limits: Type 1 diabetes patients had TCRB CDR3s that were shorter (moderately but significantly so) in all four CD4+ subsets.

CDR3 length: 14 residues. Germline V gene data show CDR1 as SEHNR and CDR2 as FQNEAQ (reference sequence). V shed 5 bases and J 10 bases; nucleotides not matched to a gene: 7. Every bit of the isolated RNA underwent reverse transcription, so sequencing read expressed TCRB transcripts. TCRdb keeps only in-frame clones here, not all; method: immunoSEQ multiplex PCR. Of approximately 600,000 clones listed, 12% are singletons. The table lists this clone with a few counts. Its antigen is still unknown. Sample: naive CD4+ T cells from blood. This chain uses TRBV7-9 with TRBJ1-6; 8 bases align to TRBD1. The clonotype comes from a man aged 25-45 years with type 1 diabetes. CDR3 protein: CASSPTGGGSPLHF. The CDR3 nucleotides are TGTGCCAGCAGCCCAACAGGGGGAGGGTCACCCCTCCACTTT.